Listed here are 24 T cell receptor beta chains from one sample, sequenced in a study of blood T cell repertoires in COVID-19. Produced via immunoSEQ multiplex PCR; TCRdb's table is partial and in-frame only. Of approximately 400,000 clones listed, 85% to 90% are singletons. The sequenced sample was PBMCs or T cells enriched from blood (not recorded which). The receptors shown here come from a woman aged 18-35 years who had recovered from COVID-19.

The rearrangement links TRBV29-1 to TRBJ2-1; 9 bases align to TRBD1. This CDR3 has 16 residues. CDR1 SQVTM and CDR2 ANQGSEA come from the germline V gene. With 1 base clipped from V and 4 bases from J, the junction kept 8 bases outside the gene matches. CDR3 sequence reads: CSVEGGGQGSYNEQFF. As DNA, the CDR3 is TGCAGCGTTGAAGGTGGGGGACAGGGAAGTTACAATGAGCAGTTCTTC.

The CDR3 region has the DNA TGTGCCAGCAGCCCCGTCCTAAATGAAAAACTGTTTTTT. This gives the protein CASSPVLNEKLFF. V usage is TRBV7-9 and J usage is TRBJ1-4; D is uncertain. CDR1 SEHNR and CDR2 FQNEAQ come from the germline V gene (reference sequence). CDR3 length equals 13 residues. V lost 5 bases to trimming and J lost 5 bases, with 9 bases between them.

The chain recombines TRBV6-2 or TRBV6-3 with TRBJ1-4; tentative D call: TRBD1 (6 bases). V was pared by 0 bases and J by 8 bases, with 16 bases between. From germline, CDR1 is MNHEY and CDR2 SVGEGT. This CDR3 is 16 amino acids long. The CDR3 coding sequence is TGTGCCAGCAGTTACTCGAGACAGGCCCCCGGGGAAAAACTGTTTTTT. It codes for CASSYSRQAPGEKLFF.

This sequence joins TRBV4-3 and TRBJ2-1; TRBD2 agrees at 8 bases. Germline CDR1 is LGHNA and CDR2 is YSLEER. The length of the CDR3 is 16 residues. The V and J ends lost 0 bases and 6 bases, in that order; junction bases with no gene match: 7. The CDR3 region is CASSQDGGARSNEQFF. CDR3 in DNA: TGCGCCAGCAGCCAAGACGGGGGGGCCAGAAGCAATGAGCAGTTCTTC.

J is TRBJ1-4 and V is TRBV30, with a possible D match to TRBD1 (6 bases). V was clipped by 2 bases and J by 8 bases, with 12 bases between them. The germline V gene has CDR1 GTSNPN and CDR2 SVGIG (reference sequence). The CDR3 is 13 residues long. CDR3 in DNA: TGTGCCTGGAGTCCGGGGGGCAAGGAAAAACTGTTTTTT. The encoded protein is CAWSPGGKEKLFF.

This rearrangement joins TRBV5-1 to TRBJ1-2; 7 bases are a match to TRBD1. V shed 4 bases, J shed 4 bases, and the junction held 7 bases outside the gene matches. The CDR3 totals 14 residues. In germline, CDR1 is SGHRS, CDR2 YFSETQ. The CDR3 loop reads CASSPGDSSYGYTF. The CDR3 nucleotides read TGCGCCAGCAGCCCGGGGGACAGTTCCTATGGCTACACCTTC. Complete variable domain (other parts from reference TRBV5-1 and TRBJ1-2): KAGVTQTPRYLIKTRGQQVTLSCSPISGHRSVSWYQQTPGQGLQFLFEYFSETQRNKGNFPGRFSGRQFSNSRSEMNVSTLELGDSALYLCASSPGDSSYGYTFGSGTRLTVV.

This clone is a singleton in its sample. The V gene is TRBV2, the J gene TRBJ2-7, with 12 bases matching TRBD2. J was trimmed by 9 bases and V by 6 bases; bases with no gene match: 6. This CDR3 spans 13 amino acids. Germline V gene sequence: CDR1 SNHLY, CDR2 FYNNEI. The CDR3 DNA is TGTGCCAGCAGCGAGACTAGCGGGGGACGGCAGTACTTC. It specifies CASSETSGGRQYF.

This chain connects TRBV12-3 or TRBV12-4 to TRBJ1-1; D unclear. The germline V and J ends were trimmed by 1 base and 10 bases, with 7 bases remaining between them. The CDR3 runs 11 residues. The CDR3 loop is CASSLGPGAFF. The CDR3 DNA reads TGTGCCAGCAGTTTAGGGCCGGGAGCTTTCTTT.

Only one count was recorded for this clone. This chain joins TRBV20-1 and TRBJ2-5; 10 bases are a match to TRBD2. CDR1 is DFQATT and CDR2 is SNEGSKA in the germline V gene (reference sequence). The V segment lost 3 bases and the J segment 5 bases; nucleotides outside the gene matches: 6. CDR3 size: 14 residues. In nucleotides, the CDR3 is TGCAGTGCTAGTTTAGCGGGGGGACTGGAGACCCAGTACTTC. Its translation is CSASLAGGLETQYF.

V usage is TRBV18 and J usage is TRBJ2-1; 12 nucleotides agree with TRBD2. Per the germline V gene, CDR1 is KGHSH and CDR2 is LQKENI. The CDR3 consists of 15 residues. The V gene end was trimmed by 3 bases and the J gene end by 10 bases; junction bases not matched to a gene: 7. The CDR3 region is CASSPASGGAGEQFF. CDR3 nucleotide sequence: TGTGCCAGCTCACCTGCTAGCGGGGGGGCCGGGGAGCAGTTCTTC.

This clone was observed a handful of times. The CDR3 is CASVAGGEKLFF. As DNA, the CDR3 is TGTGCCAGCGTGGCGGGGGGGGAAAAACTGTTTTTT. V gene TRBV2 combines with J gene TRBJ1-4; possible D gene TRBD1, 5 bases. Trimming pared 8 bases from V and 8 bases from J, leaving 12 bases between. Per the germline V gene, CDR1 is SNHLY and CDR2 is FYNNEI. The length of the CDR3 is 12 residues.

V and J are TRBV7-2 and TRBJ1-3; maybe TRBD1 (5 bases). The CDR3 has 16 residues. Deletions cut 5 bases from V and 0 bases from J, with 14 bases between. Germline lookup yields CDR1 SGHTA and CDR2 FQGNSA. CDR3 in amino acids: CASSQAGGSSGNTIYF. CDR3 nucleotides: TGTGCCAGCAGCCAAGCCGGGGGGAGCTCTGGAAACACCATATATTTT.

The gene calls are TRBV10-1 and TRBJ2-3, with TRBD2 matching over 9 bases. This CDR3 has 16 residues. Germline assignment: CDR1 WNHNN and CDR2 SYGVQD (reference sequence). Trimming took 3 bases from V and 2 from J; bases not matched to a gene: 6. The CDR3 DNA sequence: TGCGCCAGCAGTGACGCTAGCGGGGTTCACACAGATACGCAGTATTTT. Translation gives CASSDASGVHTDTQYF.

The chain recombines TRBV9 with TRBJ1-2; D is ambiguous. CDR3 length: 9 residues. Trimming took 3 bases from V and 10 from J, leaving 4 bases between them. Germline V gene sequence: CDR1 SGDLS, CDR2 YYNGEE. CDR3 protein: CASSAYYTF. Written as DNA, the CDR3 is TGTGCCAGCAGCGCCTACTACACCTTC.

The chain recombines TRBV18 with TRBJ1-2, with 10 bases identical to TRBD1. This CDR3 spans 15 amino acids. Germline loops: CDR1 KGHSH, CDR2 LQKENI. V shed 6 bases, J shed 8 bases, and the junction held 12 bases outside the gene matches. This CDR3 is CASSQPTGGLGGYTF. CDR3 nucleotide sequence: TGTGCCAGCTCCCAACCGACAGGGGGCCTGGGAGGCTACACCTTC.

The genes are TRBV7-8 and TRBJ2-1; TRBD2 aligns across 9 bases. J lost 6 bases, V lost 1 base, and 4 bases had no gene match. The CDR3 totals 15 residues. Germline values: CDR1 SGHVS, CDR2 FQNEAQ. The CDR3 DNA is TGTGCCAGCAGCTTAGTGACTAGCGGTGTCAATGAGCAGTTCTTC. The encoded protein is CASSLVTSGVNEQFF.

V usage is TRBV6-5 and J usage is TRBJ1-1, with D unresolved. Germline CDR1 and CDR2: MNHEY and SVGAGI. Trimming took off 0 bases at V and 3 bases at J, with 8 bases between the two ends. This CDR3 is 14 amino acids long. CDR3 region: CASSYSHRDTEAFF. CDR3 DNA sequence: TGTGCCAGCAGTTACTCCCATCGGGACACTGAAGCTTTCTTT.

The genes are TRBV7-2 and TRBJ2-5; TRBD2 is a possible D gene (6 bases). The germline CDR1 and CDR2 sequences are SGHTA and FQGNSA. The length of the CDR3 is 15 residues. V lost 3 bases and J lost 2, with 13 bases in between. The chain's CDR3 is CASSFYRDFQETQYF. CDR3 nucleotide sequence: TGTGCCAGCAGCTTTTACCGGGACTTTCAAGAGACCCAGTACTTC.

The gene calls are TRBV5-5 and TRBJ1-2; D not certain. The V end was cut by 0 bases, the J end by 0 bases, with 12 bases between. CDR1 SGHKS and CDR2 YYEKEE come from the germline V gene (reference sequence). This CDR3 region has 16 residues. CDR3 region: CASSLGGFRTNYGYTF. Written as DNA, the CDR3 is TGTGCCAGCAGCTTGGGCGGGTTCAGGACTAACTATGGCTACACCTTC. The whole variable domain, filled in from reference TRBV5-5 and TRBJ1-2, reads DAGVTQSPTHLIKTRGQQVTLRCSPISGHKSVSWYQQVLGQGPQFIFQYYEKEERGRGNFPDRFSARQFPNYSSELNVNALLLGDSALYLCASSLGGFRTNYGYTFGSGTRLTVV.

The chain couples TRBV7-3 to TRBJ2-5, with a possible D match to TRBD1 (7 bases). Germline V gene sequence: CDR1 SGHTA, CDR2 FQGTGA. V lost 5 bases to trimming and J lost 5 bases, with 21 bases between them. CDR3 size: 16 residues. The CDR3 region has the DNA TGTGCCAGCAGCCCAGGGGGGATGGATTCCCTGGAGACCCAGTACTTC. It specifies CASSPGGMDSLETQYF.

The chain combines TRBV5-1 with TRBJ2-7; possible D gene TRBD2, 5 bases. The CDR3 covers 16 residues. Germline V gene data show CDR1 as SGHRS and CDR2 as YFSETQ. Trimming shortened V by 6 bases and J by 2 bases, and 21 bases separated the two germline ends. CDR3 bases: TGCGCCAGCACCCCTCCGGGTAAACTAGGGACCTACGAGCAGTACTTC. Protein: CASTPPGKLGTYEQYF.

CDR3 residues: CASRVGGGGGPTNEKLFF. CDR3 DNA sequence: TGCGCCAGCAGAGTTGGAGGGGGCGGAGGACCAACTAATGAAAAACTGTTTTTT. V is TRBV5-1 and J is TRBJ1-4, with 7 nucleotides matching TRBD1. The germline CDR1 and CDR2 sequences are SGHRS and YFSETQ. There are 18 residues in the CDR3. The J segment lost 0 bases and the V segment lost 5 bases, leaving 13 bases of the junction unmatched.

This clone was counted only a few times. This rearrangement joins TRBV2 to TRBJ1-1; the D gene is possibly TRBD1 (5 bases). Deletions cut 5 bases from V and 12 bases from J, with 16 bases between. The CDR3 covers 12 residues. CDR1 and CDR2 from the germline V gene are SNHLY and FYNNEI. The CDR3 sequence: CASSPPTEKTFF. The CDR3 nucleotides read TGTGCCAGCAGTCCTCCGACAGAGAAGACTTTCTTT.

The chain joins TRBV27 to TRBJ2-3, with TRBD1 matching over 11 bases. CDR1 MNHEY and CDR2 SMNVEV come from the germline V gene (reference sequence). V trimming: 6 bases; J trimming: 5 bases; junction bases outside the gene matches: 4. The CDR3 is 14 amino acids. CDR3 nucleotides: TGTGCCAGCAGGCCGGGACAGGGGGGAGATACGCAGTATTTT. It codes for CASRPGQGGDTQYF.